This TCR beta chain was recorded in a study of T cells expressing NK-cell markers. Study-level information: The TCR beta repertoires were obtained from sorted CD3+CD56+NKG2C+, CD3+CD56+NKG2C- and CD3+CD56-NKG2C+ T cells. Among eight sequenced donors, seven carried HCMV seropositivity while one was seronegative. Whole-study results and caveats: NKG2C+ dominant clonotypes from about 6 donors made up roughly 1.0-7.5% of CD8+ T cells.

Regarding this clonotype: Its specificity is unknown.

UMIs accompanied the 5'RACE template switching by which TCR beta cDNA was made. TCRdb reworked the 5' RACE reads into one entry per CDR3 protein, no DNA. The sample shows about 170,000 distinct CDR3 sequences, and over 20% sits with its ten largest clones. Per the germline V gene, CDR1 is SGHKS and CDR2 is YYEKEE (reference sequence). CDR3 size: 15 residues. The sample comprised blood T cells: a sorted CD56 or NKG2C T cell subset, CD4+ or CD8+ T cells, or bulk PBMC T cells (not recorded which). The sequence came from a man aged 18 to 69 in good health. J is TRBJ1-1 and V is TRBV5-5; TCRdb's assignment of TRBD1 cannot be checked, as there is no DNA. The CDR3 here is CASSLDRGRDTEAFF.